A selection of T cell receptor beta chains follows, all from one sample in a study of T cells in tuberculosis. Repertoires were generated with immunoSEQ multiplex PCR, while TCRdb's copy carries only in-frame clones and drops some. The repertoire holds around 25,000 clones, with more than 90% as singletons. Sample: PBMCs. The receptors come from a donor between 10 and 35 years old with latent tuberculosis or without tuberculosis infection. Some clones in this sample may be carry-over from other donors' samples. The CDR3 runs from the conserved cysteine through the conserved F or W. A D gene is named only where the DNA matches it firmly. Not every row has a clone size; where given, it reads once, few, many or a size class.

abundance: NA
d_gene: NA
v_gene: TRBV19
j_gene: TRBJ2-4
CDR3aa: CASSMQQGLAKNIQYF
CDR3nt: TGTGCCAGTAGTATGCAGCAGGGTCTAGCCAAAAACATTCAGTACTTC

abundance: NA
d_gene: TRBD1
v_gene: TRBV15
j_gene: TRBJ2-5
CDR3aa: CATSREQGAGETQYF
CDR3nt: TGTGCCACCAGCAGAGAACAGGGGGCTGGGGAGACCCAGTACTTC

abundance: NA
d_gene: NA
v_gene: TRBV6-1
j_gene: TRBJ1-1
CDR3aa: CASRSHLPGYTEAFF
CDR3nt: TGTGCCAGCAGGTCCCACCTGCCAGGATACACTGAAGCTTTCTTT

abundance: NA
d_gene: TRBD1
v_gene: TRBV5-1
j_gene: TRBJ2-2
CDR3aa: CASEGAGLGGELFF
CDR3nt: TGCGCCAGCGAGGGGGCAGGTCTAGGCGGGGAGCTGTTTTTT

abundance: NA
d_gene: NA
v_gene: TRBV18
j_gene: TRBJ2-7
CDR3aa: CASSYQSGAPTLVYEQYF
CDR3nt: TGTGCCAGCTCATATCAATCAGGGGCCCCAACTCTCGTTTACGAGCAGTACTTC

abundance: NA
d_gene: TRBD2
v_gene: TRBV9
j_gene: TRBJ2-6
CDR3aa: CASSVAPGGTGANVLTF
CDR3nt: TGTGCCAGCAGCGTAGCCCCGGGGGGTACCGGGGCCAACGTCCTGACTTTC

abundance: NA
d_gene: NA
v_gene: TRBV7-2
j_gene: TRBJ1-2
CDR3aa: CASSPLLTGSYGYTF
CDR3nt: TGTGCCAGCAGCCCCCTATTAACAGGGTCCTATGGCTACACCTTC

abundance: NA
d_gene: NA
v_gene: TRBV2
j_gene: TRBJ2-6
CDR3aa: CASSEWQAGANVLTF
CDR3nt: TGTGCCAGCAGTGAATGGCAAGCTGGGGCCAACGTCCTGACTTTC

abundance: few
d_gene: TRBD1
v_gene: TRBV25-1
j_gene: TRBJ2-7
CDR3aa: CASSDPGGQGTF
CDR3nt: TGTGCCAGCAGTGACCCCGGGGGACAGGGTACCTTC

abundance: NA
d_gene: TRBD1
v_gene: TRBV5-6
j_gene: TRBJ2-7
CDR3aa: CASSRTGHSYEQYF
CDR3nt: TGTGCCAGCAGTCGGACAGGGCACTCCTACGAGCAGTACTTC

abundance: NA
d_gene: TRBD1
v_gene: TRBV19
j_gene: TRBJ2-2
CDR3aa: CASRPGQANTGELFF
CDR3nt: TGTGCCAGTAGACCCGGACAGGCGAACACCGGGGAGCTGTTTTTT

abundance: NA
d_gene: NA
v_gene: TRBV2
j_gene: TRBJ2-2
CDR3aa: CASSEPTGRAGELFF
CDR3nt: TGTGCCAGCAGTGAGCCGACAGGTCGCGCCGGGGAGCTGTTTTTT

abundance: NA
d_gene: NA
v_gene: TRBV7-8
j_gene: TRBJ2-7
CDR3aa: CASSFSRNSYEQYF
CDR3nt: TGTGCCAGCAGCTTCTCCAGGAACTCCTACGAGCAGTACTTC

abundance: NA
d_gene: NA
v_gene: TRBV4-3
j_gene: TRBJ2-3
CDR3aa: CASSQDWGSGSDTQYF
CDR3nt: TGCGCCAGCAGCCAAGATTGGGGTAGCGGCTCAGATACGCAGTATTTT

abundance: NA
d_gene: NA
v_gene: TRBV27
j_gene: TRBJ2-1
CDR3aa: CASSLKDSYNEQFF
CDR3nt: TGTGCCAGCAGTTTAAAGGACAGTTACAATGAGCAGTTCTTC

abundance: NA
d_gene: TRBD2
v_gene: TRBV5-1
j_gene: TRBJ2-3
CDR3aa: CASSERGGARGTDTQYF
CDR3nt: TGCGCCAGCAGTGAGCGGGGGGGAGCCCGTGGCACAGATACGCAGTATTTT

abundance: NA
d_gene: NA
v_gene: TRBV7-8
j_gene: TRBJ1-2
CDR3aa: CASSLASQTNYGYTF
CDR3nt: TGTGCCAGCAGCTTAGCCTCACAGACTAACTATGGCTACACCTTC

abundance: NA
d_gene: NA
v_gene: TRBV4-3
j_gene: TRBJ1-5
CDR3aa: CASSQDVGVEQPQHF
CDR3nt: TGCGCCAGCAGCCAAGACGTAGGGGTAGAGCAGCCCCAGCATTTT

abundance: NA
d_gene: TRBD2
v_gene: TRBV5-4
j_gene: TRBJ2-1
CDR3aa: CASSLMSMSGAEQFF
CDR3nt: TGTGCCAGCAGCTTAATGAGTATGAGCGGGGCTGAGCAGTTCTTC

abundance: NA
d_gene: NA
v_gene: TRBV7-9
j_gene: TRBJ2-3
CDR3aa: CASSVDHRVDSDTQYF
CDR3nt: TGTGCCAGCAGCGTCGATCACAGGGTCGACTCAGATACGCAGTATTTT

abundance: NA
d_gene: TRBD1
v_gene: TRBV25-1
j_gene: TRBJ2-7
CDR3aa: CASSEPATGGSQAYEQYF
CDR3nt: TGTGCCAGCAGTGAACCAGCGACAGGGGGCAGTCAGGCGTACGAGCAGTACTTC

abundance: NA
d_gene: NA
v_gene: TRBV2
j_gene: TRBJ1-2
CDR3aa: CASSEMEMGYTF
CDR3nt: TGTGCCAGCAGTGAAATGGAGATGGGCTACACCTTC

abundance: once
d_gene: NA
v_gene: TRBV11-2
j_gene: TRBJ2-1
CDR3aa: CASRERYEQFF
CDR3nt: TGTGCCAGCAGGGAGCGGTATGAGCAGTTCTTC

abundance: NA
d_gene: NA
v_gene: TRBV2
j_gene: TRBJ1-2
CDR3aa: CANPRTADSYGYTF
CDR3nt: TGTGCCAACCCTCGGACAGCGGACTCCTATGGCTACACCTTC

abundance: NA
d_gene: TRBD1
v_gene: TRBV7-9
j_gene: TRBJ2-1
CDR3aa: CASSVQGQLNEQFF
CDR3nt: TGTGCCAGCAGCGTACAGGGACAGCTCAATGAGCAGTTCTTC

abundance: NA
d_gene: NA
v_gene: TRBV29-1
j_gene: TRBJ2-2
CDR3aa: CSVGYSGSLGELFF
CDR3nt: TGCAGCGTTGGGTATTCTGGCTCTCTCGGGGAGCTGTTTTTT

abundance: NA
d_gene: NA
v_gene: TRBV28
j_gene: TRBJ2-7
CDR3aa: CASMTANHVYEQYF
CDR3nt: TGTGCCAGCATGACAGCCAACCATGTTTACGAGCAGTACTTC

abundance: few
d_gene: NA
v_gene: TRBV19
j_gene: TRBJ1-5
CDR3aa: CASSWGHSNQPQHF
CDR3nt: TGTGCCAGTAGTTGGGGACATAGCAATCAGCCCCAGCATTTT

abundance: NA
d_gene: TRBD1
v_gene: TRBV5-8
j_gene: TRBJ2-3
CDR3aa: CASSLGQGAPDTQYF
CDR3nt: TGTGCCAGCAGCTTGGGACAGGGGGCACCAGATACGCAGTATTTT

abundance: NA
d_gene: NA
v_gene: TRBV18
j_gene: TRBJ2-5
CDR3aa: CASSGRRAETQYF
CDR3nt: TGTGCCAGCTCCGGCAGGAGGGCGGAGACCCAGTACTTC

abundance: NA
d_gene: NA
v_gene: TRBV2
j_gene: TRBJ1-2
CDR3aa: CASSEGLNYGYTF
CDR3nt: TGTGCCAGCAGTGAAGGGCTTAACTATGGCTACACCTTC

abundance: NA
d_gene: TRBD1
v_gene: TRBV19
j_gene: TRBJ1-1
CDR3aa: CASSHDRVAEAFF
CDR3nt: TGTGCCAGTAGTCACGACAGGGTCGCTGAAGCTTTCTTT

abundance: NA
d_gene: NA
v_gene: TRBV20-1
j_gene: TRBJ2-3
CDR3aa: CSASQDTQYF
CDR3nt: TGCAGTGCTAGTCAAGATACGCAGTATTTT

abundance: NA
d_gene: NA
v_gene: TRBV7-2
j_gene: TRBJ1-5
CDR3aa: CASSLDLPGSQPQHF
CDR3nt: TGTGCCAGCAGCTTAGATCTTCCGGGTAGTCAGCCCCAGCATTTT

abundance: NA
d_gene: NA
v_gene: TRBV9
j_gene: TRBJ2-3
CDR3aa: CASTQRPRPTDTQYF
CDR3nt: TGTGCCAGCACTCAGAGGCCCCGACCCACAGATACGCAGTATTTT

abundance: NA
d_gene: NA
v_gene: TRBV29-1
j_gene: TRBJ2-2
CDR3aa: CSVGRDSLSGGELFF
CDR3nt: TGCAGCGTTGGTCGCGACAGCCTATCCGGCGGGGAGCTGTTTTTT

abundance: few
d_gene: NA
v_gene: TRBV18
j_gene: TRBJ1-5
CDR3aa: CASSPPGRGSNQPQHF
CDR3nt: TGTGCCAGCTCGCCCCCTGGGAGAGGAAGCAATCAGCCCCAGCATTTT

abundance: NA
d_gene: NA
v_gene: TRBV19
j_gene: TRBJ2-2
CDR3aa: CASSGRANTGELFF
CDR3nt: TGTGCCAGTAGTGGCAGGGCTAACACCGGGGAGCTGTTTTTT

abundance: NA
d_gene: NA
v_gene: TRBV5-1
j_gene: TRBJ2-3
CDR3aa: CASSSAFGMTGTDTQYF
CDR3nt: TGCGCCAGCAGCTCGGCTTTTGGGATGACAGGCACAGATACGCAGTATTTT

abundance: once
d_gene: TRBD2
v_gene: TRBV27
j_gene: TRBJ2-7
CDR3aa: CASSGLVPYEQYF
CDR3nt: TGTGCCAGCAGCGGACTAGTTCCCTACGAGCAGTACTTC

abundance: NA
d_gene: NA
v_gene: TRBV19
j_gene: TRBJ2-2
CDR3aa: CASTRGAGELFF
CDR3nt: TGTGCCAGTACCAGGGGGGCCGGGGAGCTGTTTTTT

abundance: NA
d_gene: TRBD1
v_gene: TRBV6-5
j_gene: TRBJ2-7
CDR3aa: CASSYPRTGGMDEQYF
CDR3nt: TGTGCCAGCAGTTACCCGCGGACAGGTGGCATGGACGAGCAGTACTTC

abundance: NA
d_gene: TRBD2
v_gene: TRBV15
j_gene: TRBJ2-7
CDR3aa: CATSRDREAHEQYF
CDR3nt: TGTGCCACCAGCAGAGATCGGGAGGCGCACGAGCAGTACTTC

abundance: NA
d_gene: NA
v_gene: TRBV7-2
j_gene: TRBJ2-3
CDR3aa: CASSLTFRDTQYF
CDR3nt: TGTGCCAGCAGCTTAACTTTTCGAGATACGCAGTATTTT

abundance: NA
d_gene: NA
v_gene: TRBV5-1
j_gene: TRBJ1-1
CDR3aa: CASRVKADVGTEAFF
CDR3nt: TGCGCCAGCAGGGTTAAGGCGGATGTTGGAACTGAAGCTTTCTTT

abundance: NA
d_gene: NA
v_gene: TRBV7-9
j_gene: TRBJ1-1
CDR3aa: CASQGMNTEAFF
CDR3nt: TGTGCCAGCCAGGGAATGAACACTGAAGCTTTCTTT

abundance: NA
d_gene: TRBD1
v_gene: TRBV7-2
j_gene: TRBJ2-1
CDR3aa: CASSLARGGEQFF
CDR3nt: TGTGCCAGCAGCTTAGCTAGAGGGGGCGAGCAGTTCTTC

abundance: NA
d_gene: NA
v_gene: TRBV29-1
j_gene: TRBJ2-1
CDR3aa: CSVESLAHFGNEQFF
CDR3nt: TGCAGCGTTGAGTCGTTAGCACACTTCGGAAATGAGCAGTTCTTC

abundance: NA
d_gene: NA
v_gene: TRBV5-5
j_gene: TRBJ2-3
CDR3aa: CASSLYREKRDTQYF
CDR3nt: TGTGCCAGCAGCCTGTACAGGGAGAAGAGAGATACGCAGTATTTT

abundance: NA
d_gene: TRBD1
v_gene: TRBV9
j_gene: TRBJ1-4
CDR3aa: CASSSTPDRGGISTNEKLFF
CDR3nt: TGTGCCAGCAGCTCCACTCCGGACAGGGGAGGGATTTCAACTAATGAAAAACTGTTTTTT

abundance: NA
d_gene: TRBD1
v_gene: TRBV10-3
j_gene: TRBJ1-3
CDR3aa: CAISESGQIFGNTIYF
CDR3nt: TGTGCCATCAGTGAGTCGGGACAGATCTTTGGAAACACCATATATTTT

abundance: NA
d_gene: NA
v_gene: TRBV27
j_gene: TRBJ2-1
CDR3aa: CASSEGGDHGNEQFF
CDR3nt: TGTGCCAGCAGTGAGGGGGGGGACCATGGGAATGAGCAGTTCTTC

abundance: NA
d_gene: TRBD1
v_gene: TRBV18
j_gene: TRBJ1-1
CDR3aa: CASSQTGEASFF
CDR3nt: TGTGCCAGCTCCCAAACAGGGGAGGCATCTTTCTTT

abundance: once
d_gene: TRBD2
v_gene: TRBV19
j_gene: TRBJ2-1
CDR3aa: CASSMNLAGGYDEQFF
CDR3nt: TGTGCCAGTAGTATGAACCTAGCGGGAGGTTATGATGAGCAGTTCTTC

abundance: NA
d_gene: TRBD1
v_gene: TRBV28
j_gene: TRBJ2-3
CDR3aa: CASSASGTGEDTQYF
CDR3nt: TGTGCCAGCAGTGCGTCCGGGACAGGAGAAGATACGCAGTATTTT

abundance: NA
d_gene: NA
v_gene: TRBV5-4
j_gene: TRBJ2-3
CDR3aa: CASSLVDTSTDTQYF
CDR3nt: TGTGCCAGCAGCTTGGTCGACACCTCCACAGATACGCAGTATTTT

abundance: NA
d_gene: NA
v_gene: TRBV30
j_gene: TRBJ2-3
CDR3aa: CAWSPFTDTQYF
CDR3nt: TGTGCCTGGAGTCCGTTCACAGATACGCAGTATTTT